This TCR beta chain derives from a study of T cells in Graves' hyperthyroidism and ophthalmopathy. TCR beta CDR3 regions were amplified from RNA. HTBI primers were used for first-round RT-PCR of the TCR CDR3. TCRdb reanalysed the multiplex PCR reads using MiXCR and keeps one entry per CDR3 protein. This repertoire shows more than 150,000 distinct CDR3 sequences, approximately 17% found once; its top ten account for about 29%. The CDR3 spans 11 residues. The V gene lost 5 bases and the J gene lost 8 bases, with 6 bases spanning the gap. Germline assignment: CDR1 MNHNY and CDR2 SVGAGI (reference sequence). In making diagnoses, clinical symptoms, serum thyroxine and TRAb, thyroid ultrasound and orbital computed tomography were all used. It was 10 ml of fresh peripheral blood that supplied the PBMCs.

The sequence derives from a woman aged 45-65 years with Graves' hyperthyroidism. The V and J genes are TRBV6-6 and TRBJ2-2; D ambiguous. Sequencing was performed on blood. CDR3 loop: CASSARGELFF. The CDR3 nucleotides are TGTGCCAGCAGTGCACGAGGGGAGCTGTTTTTT.